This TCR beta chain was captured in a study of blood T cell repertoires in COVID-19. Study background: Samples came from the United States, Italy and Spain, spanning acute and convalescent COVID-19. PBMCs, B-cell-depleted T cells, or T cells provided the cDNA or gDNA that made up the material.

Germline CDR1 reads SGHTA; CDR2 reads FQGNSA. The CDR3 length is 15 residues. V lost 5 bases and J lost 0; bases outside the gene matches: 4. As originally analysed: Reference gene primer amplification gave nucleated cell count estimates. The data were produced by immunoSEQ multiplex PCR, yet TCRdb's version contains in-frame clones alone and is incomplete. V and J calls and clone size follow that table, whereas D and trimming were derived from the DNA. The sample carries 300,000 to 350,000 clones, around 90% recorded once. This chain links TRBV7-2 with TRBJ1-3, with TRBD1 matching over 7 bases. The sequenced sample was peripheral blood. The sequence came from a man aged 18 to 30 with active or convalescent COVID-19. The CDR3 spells CASSPGDSSGNTIYF. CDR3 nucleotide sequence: TGTGCCAGCAGCCCTGGGGACAGCTCTGGAAACACCATATATTTT.